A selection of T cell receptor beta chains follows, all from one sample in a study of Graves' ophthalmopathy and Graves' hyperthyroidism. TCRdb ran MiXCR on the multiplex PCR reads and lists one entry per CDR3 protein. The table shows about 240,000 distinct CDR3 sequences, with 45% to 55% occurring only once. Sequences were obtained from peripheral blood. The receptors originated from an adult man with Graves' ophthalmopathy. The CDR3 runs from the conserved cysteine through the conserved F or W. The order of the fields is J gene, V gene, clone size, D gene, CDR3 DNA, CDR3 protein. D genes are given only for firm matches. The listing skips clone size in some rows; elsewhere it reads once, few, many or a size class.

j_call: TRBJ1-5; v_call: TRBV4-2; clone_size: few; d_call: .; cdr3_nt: TGTGCCAGCAGCCAAGATGGTGGAGGCCAGCCCCAGCATTTT; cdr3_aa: CASSQDGGGQPQHF
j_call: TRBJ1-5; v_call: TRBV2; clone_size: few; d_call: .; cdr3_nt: TGTGCCAGCAGCGGCTACCCGACAGTCTACAATCAGCCCCAGCATTTT; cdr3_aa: CASSGYPTVYNQPQHF
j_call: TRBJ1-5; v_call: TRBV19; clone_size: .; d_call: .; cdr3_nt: TGTGCCAGTAGTTTTAGCAGCTTAATGCCCCAGCATTTT; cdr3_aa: CASSFSSLMPQHF
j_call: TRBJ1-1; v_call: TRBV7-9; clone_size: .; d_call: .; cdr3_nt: TGCGCCAGCAGCGGGACACCTTCCTCCCGGAACACTGAAGCTTTCTTT; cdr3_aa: CASSGTPSSRNTEAFF
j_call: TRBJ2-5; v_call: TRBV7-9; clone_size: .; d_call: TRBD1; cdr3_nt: TGTGCCAGCAGCTCCCGGGACAGGGAAGAGACCCAGCACTTC; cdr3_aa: CASSSRDREETQHF
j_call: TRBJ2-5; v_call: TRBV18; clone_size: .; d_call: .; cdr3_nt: TGTGCCAGCTCACCAGATTGGGCAGAGACCCAGTACTTC; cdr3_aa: CASSPDWAETQYF
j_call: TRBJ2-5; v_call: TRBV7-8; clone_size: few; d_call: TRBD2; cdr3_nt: TGTGCCAGCAGCGGGGGGCTAGCGGGCGGTGGGACCCAGTACTTC; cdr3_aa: CASSGGLAGGGTQYF
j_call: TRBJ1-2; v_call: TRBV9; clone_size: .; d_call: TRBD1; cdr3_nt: TGTGCCAGCAGCCCTATCGCCCCCCGGACAGGTGACCTCGAGGGGAGAGGCTACACCTTC; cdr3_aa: CASSPIAPRTGDLEGRGYTF
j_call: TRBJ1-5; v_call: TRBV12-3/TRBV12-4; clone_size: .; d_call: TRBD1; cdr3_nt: TGTGCCAGCAGTGCGGGACAGGGGTCGCAGCCCCAGCATTTT; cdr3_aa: CASSAGQGSQPQHF
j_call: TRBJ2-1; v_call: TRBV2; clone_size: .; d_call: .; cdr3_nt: TGTGCCAGCAGTGAAGTCGAGGCCAATGAGCAGTTCTTC; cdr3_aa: CASSEVEANEQFF
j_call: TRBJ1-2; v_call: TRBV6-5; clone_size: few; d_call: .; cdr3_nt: TGTGCCAGCAGCTTACGAACAGCTAACTATGGCTACACCTTC; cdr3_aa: CASSLRTANYGYTF
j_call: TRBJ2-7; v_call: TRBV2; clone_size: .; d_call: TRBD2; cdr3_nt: TGTGCCAGCAGAGAAGCGGGGGGTCTCTCCTACGAGCAGTACTTC; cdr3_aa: CASREAGGLSYEQYF
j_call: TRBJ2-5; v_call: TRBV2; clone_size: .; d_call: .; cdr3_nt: TGTGCCAGCAGTGAATCGAGAGGGGAGACCCAGTACTTC; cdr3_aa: CASSESRGETQYF
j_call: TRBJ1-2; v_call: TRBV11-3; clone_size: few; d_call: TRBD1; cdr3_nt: TGTGCCAGCAGCATGGGACAGACAAACTATGGCTACACCTTC; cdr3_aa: CASSMGQTNYGYTF
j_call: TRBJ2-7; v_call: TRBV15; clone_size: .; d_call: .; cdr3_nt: TGTGCCACCAGCAGCGGGACCCCAGCCTACGAGCAGTACTTC; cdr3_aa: CATSSGTPAYEQYF
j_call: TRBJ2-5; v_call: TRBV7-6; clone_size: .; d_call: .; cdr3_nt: TGTGCCAGCAGCCCGGGCGCTTCATTTGGGGAGACCCAGTACTTC; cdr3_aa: CASSPGASFGETQYF
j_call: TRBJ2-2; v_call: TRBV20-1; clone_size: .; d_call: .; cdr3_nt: TGCAGTGCTAGTTCGCCCCCGGAGGAGCTGTTTTTT; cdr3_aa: CSASSPPEELFF
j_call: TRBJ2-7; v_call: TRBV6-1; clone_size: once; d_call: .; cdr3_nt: TGTGCCAGCAGCGTAGAATTAAACCCCTACGAGCAGTACTTC; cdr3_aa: CASSVELNPYEQYF
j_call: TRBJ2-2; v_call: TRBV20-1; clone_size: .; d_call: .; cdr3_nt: TGCAGTGCTAGAGTACTAGGGGAGGAGAACACCGGGGAGCTGTTTTTT; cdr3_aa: CSARVLGEENTGELFF
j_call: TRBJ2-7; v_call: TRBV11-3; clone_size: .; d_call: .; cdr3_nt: TGTGCCAGCAGCTTAGTCGCGGGGAGCCACGAGCAGTACTTC; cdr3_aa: CASSLVAGSHEQYF
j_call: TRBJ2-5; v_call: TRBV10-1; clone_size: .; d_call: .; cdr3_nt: TGCGCCAGCAGCCAAGATCGACAGCCCCAAGAGACCCAGTACTTC; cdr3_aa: CASSQDRQPQETQYF
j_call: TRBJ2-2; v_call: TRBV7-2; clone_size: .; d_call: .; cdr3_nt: TGTGCCAGCAGCGCCCTGGGCAGGGAGCTGTTTTTT; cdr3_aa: CASSALGRELFF
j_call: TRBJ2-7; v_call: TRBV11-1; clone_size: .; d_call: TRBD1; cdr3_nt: TGTGCCAGCAGCCCAAGAAGGGACAGCTACGAGCAGTACTTC; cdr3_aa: CASSPRRDSYEQYF
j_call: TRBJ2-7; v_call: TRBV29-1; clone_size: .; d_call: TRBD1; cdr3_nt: TGCAGCGTTGGGGGACAGGCCTCCTACGAGCAGTACTTC; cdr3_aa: CSVGGQASYEQYF
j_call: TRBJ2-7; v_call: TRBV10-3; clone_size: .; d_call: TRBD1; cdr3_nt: TGTGCCATCAGCCAAGGGACAGGGAACGAGCAGTACTTC; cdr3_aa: CAISQGTGNEQYF